Listed below are T cell receptor beta chains from one sample, sequenced in a study of CD8 T cells in ankylosing spondylitis. TCRdb itself ran the 5' RACE reads through MiXCR, one entry per CDR3 protein. There are fewer than 550,000 distinct CDR3 sequences in the sample; over 4% occur only once, and roughly 3.5% lies in the top ten. The sequenced material came from blood, either unsorted or a sorted T cell fraction (not recorded which). The source of these receptors is a male donor with ankylosing spondylitis. The CDR3 runs from the conserved cysteine through the conserved F or W. The order of the fields is V gene, D gene, clone size, J gene, CDR3 protein, CDR3 DNA. D genes are given only for firm matches. The size of a clone is reported for some rows only, either as once, few or many, or as a class for expanded clones.

v_gene: TRBV5-1
d_gene: .
abundance: many
j_gene: TRBJ2-3
CDR3aa: CASSFTPGGTDTQYF
CDR3nt: TGCGCCAGCAGCTTTACCCCCGGCGGCACAGATACGCAGTATTTT

v_gene: TRBV4-2
d_gene: .
abundance: many
j_gene: TRBJ1-2
CDR3aa: CASSQDRRNYGYTF
CDR3nt: TGTGCCAGCAGCCAAGATCGGCGGAACTATGGCTACACCTTC

v_gene: TRBV5-6
d_gene: TRBD1
abundance: .
j_gene: TRBJ2-7
CDR3aa: CASSLGTGTYQYF
CDR3nt: TGTGCCAGCAGCTTGGGGACAGGGACCTATCAGTACTTC

v_gene: TRBV11-2
d_gene: TRBD2
abundance: many
j_gene: TRBJ2-1
CDR3aa: CASSLLAGSEFF
CDR3nt: TGTGCCAGCAGCCTCTTAGCGGGTTCAGAGTTCTTC

v_gene: TRBV5-1
d_gene: .
abundance: many
j_gene: TRBJ2-7
CDR3aa: CASTDPRFSYEQYF
CDR3nt: TGCGCCAGCACCGACCCGCGGTTCTCCTACGAGCAGTACTTC

v_gene: TRBV20-1
d_gene: .
abundance: .
j_gene: TRBJ2-3
CDR3aa: CSAGSDTDTQYF
CDR3nt: TGCAGTGCGGGGTCTGACACAGATACGCAGTATTTT

v_gene: TRBV6-1
d_gene: .
abundance: .
j_gene: TRBJ2-3
CDR3aa: CASKWRGGTDTQYF
CDR3nt: TGTGCCAGCAAGTGGAGGGGGGGCACAGATACGCAGTATTTT

v_gene: TRBV6-1
d_gene: .
abundance: .
j_gene: TRBJ2-7
CDR3aa: CAGARTASYEQYF
CDR3nt: TGTGCCGGGGCTCGGACGGCCTCCTACGAGCAGTACTTC

v_gene: TRBV6-2/TRBV6-3
d_gene: .
abundance: many
j_gene: TRBJ1-2
CDR3aa: CASSYGDIDGYTF
CDR3nt: TGTGCCAGCAGTTATGGGGACATCGATGGCTACACCTTC

v_gene: TRBV12-3/TRBV12-4
d_gene: .
abundance: many
j_gene: TRBJ2-3
CDR3aa: CASSLGDTPDTQYF
CDR3nt: TGTGCCAGCAGTTTAGGTGATACGCCAGATACGCAGTATTTT

v_gene: TRBV7-7
d_gene: TRBD1
abundance: few
j_gene: TRBJ2-5
CDR3aa: CASSSTGGVWETQYF
CDR3nt: TGTGCTAGCAGCTCGACAGGGGGTGTTTGGGAGACCCAGTACTTC

v_gene: TRBV7-3
d_gene: .
abundance: .
j_gene: TRBJ2-7
CDR3aa: CASSLLRGRAYEQYF
CDR3nt: TGTGCCAGCAGCTTACTGCGGGGCAGGGCCTACGAGCAGTACTTC

v_gene: TRBV20-1
d_gene: .
abundance: few
j_gene: TRBJ2-5
CDR3aa: CSARDRGVAETQYF
CDR3nt: TGCAGTGCTAGAGATAGAGGGGTGGCGGAGACCCAGTACTTC

v_gene: TRBV28
d_gene: TRBD1
abundance: many
j_gene: TRBJ1-4
CDR3aa: CASSLGRWAGGEKLFF
CDR3nt: TGTGCCAGCAGTTTAGGGCGTTGGGCAGGGGGTGAAAAACTGTTTTTT

v_gene: TRBV4-3
d_gene: TRBD1
abundance: many
j_gene: TRBJ2-1
CDR3aa: CASSQGGTVYNEQFF
CDR3nt: TGCGCCAGCAGCCAAGGAGGGACAGTGTACAATGAGCAGTTCTTC

v_gene: TRBV7-2
d_gene: TRBD2
abundance: once
j_gene: TRBJ2-7
CDR3aa: CASSRRTSGYSYEQYF
CDR3nt: TGTGCCAGCAGCCGACGGACTAGCGGCTACTCCTACGAGCAGTACTTC

v_gene: TRBV4-3
d_gene: TRBD1
abundance: few
j_gene: TRBJ2-5
CDR3aa: CASSQVWDRAQETQYF
CDR3nt: TGCGCCAGCAGCCAAGTGTGGGACAGGGCCCAAGAGACCCAGTACTTC

v_gene: TRBV3-1
d_gene: .
abundance: many
j_gene: TRBJ2-3
CDR3aa: CASRQVGDTQYF
CDR3nt: TGTGCCAGCAGACAGGTCGGAGATACGCAGTATTTT

v_gene: TRBV29-1
d_gene: .
abundance: many
j_gene: TRBJ1-2
CDR3aa: CSVQGGTYANYGYTF
CDR3nt: TGCAGCGTTCAAGGGGGGACATATGCTAACTATGGCTACACCTTC

v_gene: TRBV28
d_gene: .
abundance: many
j_gene: TRBJ2-6
CDR3aa: CASSRRPISGANVLTF
CDR3nt: TGTGCCAGCAGTAGACGACCAATATCTGGGGCCAACGTCCTGACTTTC

v_gene: TRBV7-6
d_gene: .
abundance: many
j_gene: TRBJ1-4
CDR3aa: CASSLGTQTEKLFF
CDR3nt: TGTGCCAGCAGCTTGGGGACTCAGACTGAAAAACTGTTTTTT

v_gene: TRBV28
d_gene: .
abundance: many
j_gene: TRBJ2-7
CDR3aa: CASRRSLLPQYF
CDR3nt: TGTGCCAGCAGACGTAGCCTCCTCCCGCAGTACTTC

v_gene: TRBV11-2
d_gene: TRBD1
abundance: many
j_gene: TRBJ2-1
CDR3aa: CASHDRGPYNEQFF
CDR3nt: TGTGCCAGCCATGACAGGGGGCCCTACAATGAGCAGTTCTTC

v_gene: TRBV4-3
d_gene: .
abundance: many
j_gene: TRBJ2-2
CDR3aa: CASSQASVRGDPGELFF
CDR3nt: TGCGCCAGCAGCCAAGCGTCAGTCAGGGGGGACCCCGGGGAGCTGTTTTTT

v_gene: TRBV28
d_gene: TRBD1
abundance: many
j_gene: TRBJ1-5
CDR3aa: CASSLPAQGARRPQHF
CDR3nt: TGTGCCAGCAGTTTACCAGCCCAGGGGGCCCGACGGCCCCAGCATTTT

v_gene: TRBV29-1
d_gene: .
abundance: many
j_gene: TRBJ1-2
CDR3aa: CSVEDRWKEDGYTF
CDR3nt: TGCAGCGTTGAAGATCGTTGGAAGGAGGATGGCTACACCTTC